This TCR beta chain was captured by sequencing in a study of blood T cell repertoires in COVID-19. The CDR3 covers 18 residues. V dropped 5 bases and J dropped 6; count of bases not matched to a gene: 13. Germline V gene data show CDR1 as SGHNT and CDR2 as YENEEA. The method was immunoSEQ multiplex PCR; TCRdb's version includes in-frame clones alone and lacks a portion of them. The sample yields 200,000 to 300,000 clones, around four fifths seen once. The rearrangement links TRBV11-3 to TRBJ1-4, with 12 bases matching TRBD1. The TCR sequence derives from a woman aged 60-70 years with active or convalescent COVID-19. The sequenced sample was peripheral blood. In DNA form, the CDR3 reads TGTGCCAGCAGCACGAACTGGGACAGGGGGCAGGGGTATGAAAAACTGTTTTTT. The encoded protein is CASSTNWDRGQGYEKLFF.